These T cell receptor beta chains were read from a single sample in a study of human T cells and chemical hapten exposure. TCRdb reanalysed the RACE reads using MiXCR and keeps one entry per CDR3 protein. The sample lists tens of thousands of distinct CDR3 sequences; 32% were seen once. This sample comprised whole blood, obtained in connection with sensitization to the hapten diphenylcyclopropenone (DPC). The receptors were gathered from a man aged 35-49 years with alopecia areata. Some clones in this sample may be carry-over from other donors' samples. Each CDR3 is given with its conserved first and last residue. The order of the fields is V gene, J gene, CDR3 protein.

>TRBV16|TRBJ2-7
CASSPAGAREQYF
>TRBV7-6|TRBJ1-1
CASSSDGTEAFF
>TRBV12-3/TRBV12-4|TRBJ2-1
CASSLGQGAVSYNEQFF
>TRBV12-3/TRBV12-4|TRBJ1-1
CASSFRGSEAFF
>TRBV3-1|TRBJ2-3
CASSQDTGKDTQYF
>TRBV12-3/TRBV12-4|TRBJ2-7
CASSPGLAGHEQYF
>TRBV20-1|TRBJ2-7
CSAASGRDYEQYF
>TRBV28|TRBJ2-6
CASSQTGTKGANVLTF
>TRBV20-1|TRBJ1-2
CSASLARAGYGYTF
>TRBV18|TRBJ1-2
CASSYTTHRGFGYTF
>TRBV28|TRBJ2-7
CASQSLGYEQYF
>TRBV7-9|TRBJ1-4
CASSSRTGGREKLFF
>TRBV27|TRBJ1-3
CASKRGNTIYF
>TRBV7-2|TRBJ2-3
CASSIEWDSSTDTQYF
>TRBV28|TRBJ2-1
CASRTEQNVLYNEQFF
>TRBV10-3|TRBJ2-5
CAISDRAAQETQYF
>TRBV29-1|TRBJ2-1
CSVAGVEQFF
>TRBV20-1|TRBJ2-3
CSARVRASTDTQYF
>TRBV18|TRBJ2-5
CASSRQGKETQYF
>TRBV14|TRBJ2-3
CASSPAIGLARTDTQYF
>TRBV5-1|TRBJ2-5
CASSLATQGIRQETQYF
>TRBV20-1|TRBJ2-4
CSGQTGNAKNIQYF
>TRBV28|TRBJ1-1
CASSFGTVMNTEAFF
>TRBV7-2|TRBJ2-7
CASSHPGLAYEQYF
>TRBV12-3/TRBV12-4|TRBJ2-1
CASSQRDPTSSYNEQFF
>TRBV3-1|TRBJ1-1
CASSHAAVEAFF
>TRBV24-1|TRBJ2-7
CATSDSGTFSSYEQYF
>TRBV28|TRBJ2-7
CASSSPGGGVYEQYF
>TRBV5-1|TRBJ2-7
CASGTRDRAYEQYF
>TRBV7-9|TRBJ1-4
CASSSGGTNEKLFF
>TRBV2|TRBJ2-3
CASSVGTSGFTDTQYF
>TRBV9|TRBJ2-5
CASSVATGGIQETQYF
>TRBV9|TRBJ2-5
CASSPRGGAETQYF
>TRBV12-3/TRBV12-4|TRBJ2-1
CASSLGHEQFF
>TRBV7-9|TRBJ1-2
CASSLAGRINYGYTF
>TRBV7-9|TRBJ2-1
CASRHLENSRYNEQFF
>TRBV7-9|TRBJ2-1
CASSSQGSYNEQFF
>TRBV28|TRBJ2-5
CASRPSGRVQETQYF
>TRBV3-1|TRBJ1-1
CASSQINTETFF
>TRBV6-6|TRBJ1-3
CASSHQGTVRNTIYF
>TRBV24-1|TRBJ2-3
CATSDQNRDTQYF
>TRBV12-3/TRBV12-4|TRBJ1-6
CASSLGVPVSHSPLHF
>TRBV14|TRBJ1-1
CASSQRTGMNTEAFF
>TRBV6-6|TRBJ2-7
CASSGRPSGSVYEQYF
>TRBV7-9|TRBJ2-7
CASSFVDRAHEQYF
>TRBV13|TRBJ2-7
CASSLAGLADYEQYF
>TRBV10-2|TRBJ2-5
CAILWGVGVQETQYF
>TRBV29-1|TRBJ2-1
CSAERFNEQFF
>TRBV20-1|TRBJ2-7
CSAPHSGRGYEQYF
>TRBV5-1|TRBJ2-3
CASSFPAGSTPDTQYF
>TRBV18|TRBJ2-6
CASSLRGYGANVLTF
>TRBV15|TRBJ1-5
CATSRLGRENQPQHF
>TRBV20-1|TRBJ2-5
CSARATGTAQETQYF
>TRBV7-9|TRBJ1-3
CASSLNRDRTNTIYF
>TRBV10-3|TRBJ2-7
CAISSGTSGRPYEQYF
>TRBV4-3|TRBJ2-2
CASSQDRTPAGELFF
>TRBV7-3|TRBJ1-1
CASSLSGENTEAFF